Given below is one T cell receptor beta chain in context. Its cognate antigen has yet to be identified. The input lacks base qualities; no much larger clone sits a single base away. The sample is drawn from a study of T cells in Graves' hyperthyroidism and ophthalmopathy (dated by TCRdb to between 2018 and 2021). For context, the study as a whole: Peripheral blood samples were taken at initial diagnosis, before any treatment was given. The approximately 100 discovery patients were divided at random into training and test sets in a 7:3 ratio. After sampling, hyperthyroidism patients received methimazole starting at 30 mg daily, and ophthalmopathy patients received high-dose intravenous methylprednisolone. According to the paper, TCR Vbeta CDR3 sequencing was carried out on more than 120 peripheral blood samples, which came from 40 to 45 ophthalmopathy, under 85 hyperthyroidism and approximately 17 progressor patients. An independent validation cohort of around 19 hyperthyroidism patients and about 16 patients who later progressed to ophthalmopathy tested prospective prediction of ophthalmopathy. A discovery cohort of roughly 100 patients, approximately 45 with Graves' ophthalmopathy and approximately 55 with stable Graves' hyperthyroidism, was used to find distinguishing TCR V-J signatures. In addition, the study compared T-cell repertoires in thyroid tissue and in blood from six Graves' hyperthyroidism patients.

Summary of the overall study and its limitations: Blood samples also contained most of the expanded thyroid clonotypes (frequency above 0.001), which suggests that blood repertoires may reflect thyroid immune responses. Sample size was not statistically predetermined, and investigators were not blinded to group allocation. A model built on a 13 V-J signature distinguished ophthalmopathy from stable hyperthyroidism, reaching around 90% sensitivity and around 82% specificity in cross-validation and 80%/75% in testing. In validation, progression to ophthalmopathy was predicted by the model with roughly 69% sensitivity and roughly 76% specificity, a median of approximately 6.5 months before onset.

Graves' hyperthyroidism was defined as stable when no progression to ophthalmopathy occurred over 18 months of follow-up. Hyperthyroidism patients were aged 18 to 65 years and newly diagnosed, with disease duration of less than 2 months. Any patient with an uncontrolled infection, another autoimmune disease, pregnancy or lactation was excluded. Diagnoses were established on the basis of clinical symptoms, serum thyroxine and TRAb, thyroid ultrasound, and orbital computed tomography. Ficoll-Paque density gradient centrifugation was used to isolate PBMCs from under 11 ml of fresh peripheral blood. Trizol reagent was used to extract total RNA, and RNA quality was then checked on an Agilent 2100 Bioanalyzer. Amplification of TCR beta CDR3 regions was carried out from RNA transcripts. The TCR CDR3 was subjected to a first round of RT-PCR using the HTBI primer set and the Qiagen OneStep RT-PCR kit. Libraries were constructed in a second round of multiplex PCR, after which size selection and purification were carried out. Libraries were sequenced paired-end with 100 bp reads on an Illumina HiSeq2000. In the paper's pipeline: Raw data were processed with SOAPnuke, discarding reads with adapters, uncalled bases, mean Phred below 15, or no exact constant-primer or identifier match. COPE v1.2.5 was used to merge high-quality paired reads, and clonotypes were defined as unique nucleotide sequences. Clonotypes were aligned to IMGT TRBV, TRBD and TRBJ reference segments using MiTCR v1.1. The analysis was restricted to V-J combinations with a frequency above 0.0001, which together covered around 99% of the repertoires. The TCS score was defined as F50 (clonal expansion) divided by E x V (chaos), with BLOSUM62-based TCRdist calculated between CDR3 peptides within each V-J. Welch's t-statistics and random forest reduced 514 V-J features to 13, which were used in a naive Bayes classifier (R e1071). Using fastp trimming at Q25 and MiXCR clonotype assembly, TCRdb reanalyzed the public sequencing data and kept in-frame beta chains. CDR3 protein duplicates are merged, each entry listing the most common genes and DNA. The V and J calls here are based on TCRdb, not the publication. The sample includes around 690,000 distinct CDR3 sequences, with 15% to 20% observed a single time. Of the sample, 15% to 17% is held by the ten largest clones.

The source of this sequence is a man in his fifties with Graves' hyperthyroidism. The sequenced material came from blood.

The base sequence is TGTGCCAGCAGGAGTCAGGGGAAAGGTGGGGCCAACGTCCTGACTTTC. Protein translation: CASRSQGKGGANVLTF. This chain joins TRBV6-1 to TRBJ2-6, with a tentative D gene TRBD1 over 6 matching bases. A distance of 15 bases separates the germline ends of V and J, which lose 6 bases and 3 bases respectively. In the germline V gene, CDR1 corresponds to MNHNS and CDR2 to SASEGT. The CDR3 runs 16 amino acids, cysteine and phenylalanine included. The read is trimmed to its CDR3 DNA, 48 bases read in frame from base 1.